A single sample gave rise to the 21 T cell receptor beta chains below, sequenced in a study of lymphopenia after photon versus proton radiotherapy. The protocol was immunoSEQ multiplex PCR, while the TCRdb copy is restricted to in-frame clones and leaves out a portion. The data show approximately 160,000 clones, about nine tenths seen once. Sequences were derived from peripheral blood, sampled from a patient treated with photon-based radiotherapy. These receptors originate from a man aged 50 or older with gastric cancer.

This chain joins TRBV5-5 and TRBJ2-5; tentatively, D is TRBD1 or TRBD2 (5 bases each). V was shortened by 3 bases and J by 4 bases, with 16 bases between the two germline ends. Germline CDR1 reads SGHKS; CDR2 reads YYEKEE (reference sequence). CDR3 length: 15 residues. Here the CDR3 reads CASSSSGTRGETQYF. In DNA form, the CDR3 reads TGTGCCAGCAGCTCCTCTGGGACGCGAGGAGAGACCCAGTACTTC.

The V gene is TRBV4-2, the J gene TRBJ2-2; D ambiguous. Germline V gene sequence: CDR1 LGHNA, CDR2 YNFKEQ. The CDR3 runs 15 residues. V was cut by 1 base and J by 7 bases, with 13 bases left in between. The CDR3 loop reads CASSQGLVHGGELFF. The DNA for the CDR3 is TGTGCCAGCAGCCAAGGGCTAGTCCATGGCGGGGAGCTGTTTTTT.

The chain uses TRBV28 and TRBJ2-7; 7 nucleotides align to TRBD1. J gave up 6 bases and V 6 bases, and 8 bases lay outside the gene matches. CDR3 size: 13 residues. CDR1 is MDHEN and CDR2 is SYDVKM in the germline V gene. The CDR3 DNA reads TGTGCCAGCAGAGCTGACAGGGTCCGCGAGCAGTACTTC. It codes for CASRADRVREQYF.

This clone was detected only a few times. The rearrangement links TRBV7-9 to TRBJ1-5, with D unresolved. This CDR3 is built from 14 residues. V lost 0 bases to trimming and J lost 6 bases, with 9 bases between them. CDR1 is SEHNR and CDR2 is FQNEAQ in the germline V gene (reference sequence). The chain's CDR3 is CASSLAGLPQPQHF. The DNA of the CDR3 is TGTGCCAGCAGCTTAGCAGGGCTCCCTCAGCCCCAGCATTTT.

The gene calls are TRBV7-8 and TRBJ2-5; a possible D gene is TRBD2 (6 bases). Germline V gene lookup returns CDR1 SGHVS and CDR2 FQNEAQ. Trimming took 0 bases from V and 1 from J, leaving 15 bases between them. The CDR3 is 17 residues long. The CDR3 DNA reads TGTGCCAGCAGCTTAGCTTTTCGGGGGTCGGGCCAAGAGACCCAGTACTTC. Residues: CASSLAFRGSGQETQYF.

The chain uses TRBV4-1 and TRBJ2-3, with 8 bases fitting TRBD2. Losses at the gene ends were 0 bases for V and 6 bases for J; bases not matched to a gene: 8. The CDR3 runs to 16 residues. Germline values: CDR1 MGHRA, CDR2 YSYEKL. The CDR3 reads CASSQESGSLRDTQYF. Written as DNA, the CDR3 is TGCGCCAGCAGCCAAGAAAGCGGGAGCCTAAGGGATACGCAGTATTTT.

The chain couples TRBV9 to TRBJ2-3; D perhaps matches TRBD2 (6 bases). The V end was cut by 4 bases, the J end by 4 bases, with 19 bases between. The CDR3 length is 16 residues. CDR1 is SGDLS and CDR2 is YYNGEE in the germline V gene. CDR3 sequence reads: CASSIGGSRVADTQYF. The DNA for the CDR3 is TGTGCCAGCAGCATAGGAGGGTCGCGAGTCGCAGATACGCAGTATTTT. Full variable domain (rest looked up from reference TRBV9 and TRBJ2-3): DSGVTQTPKHLITATGQRVTLRCSPRSGDLSVYWYQQSLDQGLQFLIQYYNGEERAKGNILERFSAQQFPDLHSELNLSSLELGDSALYFCASSIGGSRVADTQYFGPGTRLTVL.

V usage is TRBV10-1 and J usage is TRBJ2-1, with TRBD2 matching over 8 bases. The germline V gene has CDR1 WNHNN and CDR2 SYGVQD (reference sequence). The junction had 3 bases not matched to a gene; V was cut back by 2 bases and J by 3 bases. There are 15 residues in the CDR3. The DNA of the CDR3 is TGCGCCAGCAGTGAGAGCCTAGCGGGCTACAATGAGCAGTTCTTC. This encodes CASSESLAGYNEQFF.

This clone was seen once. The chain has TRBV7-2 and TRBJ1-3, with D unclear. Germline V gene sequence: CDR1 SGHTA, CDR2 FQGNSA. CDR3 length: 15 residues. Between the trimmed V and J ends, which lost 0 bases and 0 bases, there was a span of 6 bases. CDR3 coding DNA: TGTGCCAGCAGCTTAGCGGAGAGCTCTGGAAACACCATATATTTT. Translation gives CASSLAESSGNTIYF.

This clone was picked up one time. CDR3 in amino acids: CAWGLRSGNTIYF. Here the CDR3 DNA reads TGTGCCTGGGGCCTACGTTCTGGAAACACCATATATTTT. The chain recombines TRBV30 with TRBJ1-3; D gene uncertain. The CDR3 totals 13 residues. Trimming pared 5 bases from V and 1 base from J, leaving 9 bases between. CDR1 is GTSNPN and CDR2 is SVGIG in the germline V gene (reference sequence).

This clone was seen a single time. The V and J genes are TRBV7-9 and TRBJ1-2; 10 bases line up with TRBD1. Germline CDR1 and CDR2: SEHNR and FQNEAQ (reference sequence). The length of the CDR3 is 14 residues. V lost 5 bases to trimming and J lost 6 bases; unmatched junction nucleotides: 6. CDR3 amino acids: CASSKGTGDNGYTF. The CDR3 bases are TGTGCCAGCAGCAAAGGGACAGGGGATAATGGCTACACCTTC.

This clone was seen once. This chain's CDR3 is CASRLRPGAMNQPQHF. CDR3 coding DNA: TGTGCAAGTCGCTTAAGACCGGGAGCTATGAATCAGCCCCAGCATTTT. The chain carries TRBV12-2 and TRBJ1-5. TRBV12-2 is a pseudogene. This CDR3 is built from 16 residues.

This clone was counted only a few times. CDR3 region: CASRRVTRGEQFF. DNA of the CDR3: TGTGCCAGCAGGCGCGTAACTAGGGGTGAGCAGTTCTTC. The chain joins TRBV6-5 to TRBJ2-1, with D tentatively TRBD1 or TRBD2 (5 bases each). CDR1 is MNHEY and CDR2 is SVGAGI in the germline V gene. The germline V and J ends were trimmed by 6 bases and 9 bases, with 15 bases remaining between them. The length of the CDR3 is 13 residues.

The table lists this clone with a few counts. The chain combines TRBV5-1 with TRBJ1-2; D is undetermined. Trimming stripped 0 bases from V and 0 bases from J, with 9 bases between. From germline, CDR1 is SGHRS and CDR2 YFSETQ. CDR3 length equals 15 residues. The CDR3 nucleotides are TGCGCCAGCAGCTTGGATGGGGTCGCTAACTATGGCTACACCTTC. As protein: CASSLDGVANYGYTF.

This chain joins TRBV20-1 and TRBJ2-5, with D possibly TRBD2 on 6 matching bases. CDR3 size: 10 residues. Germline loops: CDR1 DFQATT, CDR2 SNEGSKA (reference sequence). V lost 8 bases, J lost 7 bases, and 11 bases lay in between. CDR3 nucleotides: TGCAGTATGGCGGAGGGGACCCAGTACTTC. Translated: CSMAEGTQYF.

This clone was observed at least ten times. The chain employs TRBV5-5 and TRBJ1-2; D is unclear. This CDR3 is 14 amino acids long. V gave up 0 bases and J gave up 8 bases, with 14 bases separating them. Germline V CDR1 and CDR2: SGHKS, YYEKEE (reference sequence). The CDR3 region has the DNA TGTGCCAGCAGCTTGGGCCGGGGAGAACGAGGCTACACCTTC. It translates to CASSLGRGERGYTF. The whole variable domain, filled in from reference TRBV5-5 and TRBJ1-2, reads DAGVTQSPTHLIKTRGQQVTLRCSPISGHKSVSWYQQVLGQGPQFIFQYYEKEERGRGNFPDRFSARQFPNYSSELNVNALLLGDSALYLCASSLGRGERGYTFGSGTRLTVV.

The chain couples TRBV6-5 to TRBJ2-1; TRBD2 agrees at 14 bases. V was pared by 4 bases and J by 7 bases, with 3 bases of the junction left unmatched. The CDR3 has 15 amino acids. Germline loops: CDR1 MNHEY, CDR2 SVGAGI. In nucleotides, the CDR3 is TGTGCCAGCAGTTTGGGACTAGCGGGAGAGAATGAGCAGTTCTTC. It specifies CASSLGLAGENEQFF.

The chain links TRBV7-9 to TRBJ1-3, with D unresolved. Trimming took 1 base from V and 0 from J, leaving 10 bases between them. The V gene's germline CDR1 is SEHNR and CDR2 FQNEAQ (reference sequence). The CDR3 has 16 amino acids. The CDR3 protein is CASSLGGPDSGNTIYF. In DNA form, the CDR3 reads TGTGCCAGCAGCTTAGGCGGCCCTGACTCTGGAAACACCATATATTTT.

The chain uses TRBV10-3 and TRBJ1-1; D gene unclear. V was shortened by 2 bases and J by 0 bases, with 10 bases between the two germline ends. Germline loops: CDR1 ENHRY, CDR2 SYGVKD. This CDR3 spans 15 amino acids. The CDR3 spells CAISERSSLNTEAFF. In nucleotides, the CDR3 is TGTGCCATCAGTGAGAGGAGCAGCTTGAACACTGAAGCTTTCTTT.

DNA of the CDR3: TGTGCCAGCAGCCAAGACGGACCGAGGGTTCATCAGCCCCAGCATTTT. As protein: CASSQDGPRVHQPQHF. J is TRBJ1-5 and V is TRBV4-2; D ambiguous. V shed 0 bases and J shed 5 bases, with 14 bases lying between them. The CDR3 has 16 amino acids. CDR1 is LGHNA, CDR2 YNFKEQ, per germline.

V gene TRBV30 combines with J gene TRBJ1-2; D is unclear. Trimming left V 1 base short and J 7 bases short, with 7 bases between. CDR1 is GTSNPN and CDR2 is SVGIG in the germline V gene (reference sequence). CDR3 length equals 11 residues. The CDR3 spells CAWSDPGGYTF. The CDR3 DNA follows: TGTGCCTGGAGTGACCCAGGTGGCTACACCTTC.